The 14 T cell receptor beta chains listed next were all sequenced from one sample in a study of T-cell reconstitution after alpha-beta-depleted transplantation in children. The library targeted TCRbeta and was prepared with unique molecular identifiers. TCRdb analysed the PCR reads with MiXCR anew, one entry per CDR3 protein. The table has just over 950,000 distinct CDR3 sequences, about 29% seen once; the top ten hold roughly 31%. Material: PBMCs, mostly from graft donor cells, obtained 360 days after TCRalphabeta/CD19-depleted stem cell transplant. All receptors derive from a boy in the first two years of life who had a stem cell transplant for SCID, so the T cells may come from the graft donor.

The chain recombines TRBV13 with TRBJ1-4; no clear D gene. Germline CDR1 reads PRHDT; CDR2 reads FYEKMQ (reference sequence). This CDR3 has 13 residues. V was pared by 5 bases and J by 8 bases, with 12 bases between. The CDR3: CASSPDGGEKLFF. In DNA, the CDR3 is TGTGCCAGCAGCCCCGACGGAGGGGAAAAACTGTTTTTT. The full variable domain, its missing parts supplied by reference TRBV13 and TRBJ1-4, is AAGVIQSPRHLIKEKRETATLKCYPIPRHDTVYWYQQGPGQDPQFLISFYEKMQSDKGSIPDRFSAQQFSDYHSELNMSSLELGDSALYFCASSPDGGEKLFFGSGTQLSVL.

This clonotype showed up just a few times. The chain recombines TRBV20-1 with TRBJ2-1; TRBD2 matches 8 bases. Per the germline V gene, CDR1 is DFQATT and CDR2 is SNEGSKA (reference sequence). J was trimmed by 0 bases and V by 0 bases; bases with no gene match: 4. This CDR3 is 16 amino acids long. The CDR3 sequence: CSARDERELSYNEQFF. The CDR3 DNA sequence: TGCAGTGCTAGAGATGAGCGGGAGCTCTCCTACAATGAGCAGTTCTTC.

This clonotype was counted once. The rearrangement joins TRBV3-1 to TRBJ2-5, with D perhaps TRBD1 or TRBD2 (6 bases each). The germline V gene encodes CDR1 LGHDT and CDR2 YNNKEL (reference sequence). The CDR3 loop spans 12 amino acids. Trimming removed 8 bases from V and 7 bases from J, with 14 bases in between. CDR3 DNA: TGTGCCAGCGGAGGGGGGAGCGGGACCCAGTACTTC. Translating it yields CASGGGSGTQYF.

This rearrangement joins TRBV28 to TRBJ1-2, with D maybe TRBD1 (6 bases). CDR3 length: 13 amino acids. Germline loops: CDR1 MDHEN, CDR2 SYDVKM. The germline V and J ends were trimmed by 3 bases and 3 bases, with 8 bases remaining between them. The CDR3 coding sequence is TGTGCCAGCAGTTTCGCAGGGGACTATGGCTACACCTTC. Translated: CASSFAGDYGYTF.

This clonotype was recorded only once. V gene TRBV6-2 or TRBV6-3 combines with J gene TRBJ2-2; D not certain. This CDR3 contains 14 residues. Germline CDR1 is MNHEY and CDR2 is SVGEGT. V was clipped by 2 bases and J by 2 bases, with 6 bases between them. CDR3 in amino acids: CASSYAINTGELFF. In DNA, the CDR3 is TGTGCCAGCAGTTACGCAATAAACACCGGGGAGCTGTTTTTT.

V usage is TRBV4-3 and J usage is TRBJ2-5; 11 nucleotides match TRBD2. The germline gives CDR1 LGHNA, CDR2 YSLEER. The CDR3 extends over 19 amino acids. The V and J ends lost 0 bases and 4 bases, in that order; junction bases with no gene match: 13. The CDR3 reads CASSQDFSSGGAETETQYF. The CDR3 DNA sequence: TGCGCCAGCAGCCAAGACTTCAGTAGCGGGGGGGCCGAGACAGAGACCCAGTACTTC.

J is TRBJ1-1 and V is TRBV12-3 or TRBV12-4; maybe TRBD1 (5 bases). The length of the CDR3 is 15 residues. V gave up 3 bases and J gave up 7 bases, with 18 bases separating them. The CDR3 spells CASSLYRERGHEAFF. The CDR3 nucleotides read TGTGCCAGCAGTTTGTATAGGGAAAGGGGTCATGAAGCTTTCTTT.

The rearrangement links TRBV6-1 to TRBJ2-7; D ambiguous. CDR3 length equals 14 residues. V was pared by 5 bases and J by 0 bases, with 11 bases between. The germline V gene encodes CDR1 MNHNS and CDR2 SASEGT. The CDR3 coding sequence is TGTGCCAGCAGTCGAGAGCCTTTCTCCTACGAGCAGTACTTC. Translated: CASSREPFSYEQYF.

The table lists this clonotype with a few counts. The chain links TRBV12-3 or TRBV12-4 to TRBJ2-3; 9 bases align to TRBD2. This CDR3 has 17 amino acids. J lost 2 bases, V lost 5 bases, and 11 bases had no gene match. The CDR3 sequence: CASSPRGSGGITDTQYF. CDR3 bases: TGTGCCAGCAGTCCTCGGGGGAGCGGGGGGATCACAGATACGCAGTATTTT.

The gene calls are TRBV12-3 or TRBV12-4 and TRBJ1-2, with D maybe TRBD1 (5 bases). The CDR3 loop spans 16 amino acids. The V and J ends lost 2 bases and 2 bases respectively, with 15 bases between them. The CDR3 DNA follows: TGTGCCAGCAGTTTAAGCCCTGGGGAGGGGAACTATGGCTACACCTTC. It codes for CASSLSPGEGNYGYTF.

Worth noting for this clonotype: The germline gene is not matched at one end of the junction; a read error may be the cause. The chain recombines TRBV7-9 with TRBJ2-7; D is unclear. The germline V gene has CDR1 SEHNR and CDR2 FQNEAQ (reference sequence). CDR3 size: 16 residues. CDR3 DNA: TGTGACAGCAGCCCGGACCGACAATATCGCTCCTACGAGCAGTACTTC. Translated: CDSSPDRQYRSYEQYF. The whole variable domain, filled in from reference TRBV7-9 and TRBJ2-7, reads DTGVSQNPRHKITKRGQNVTFRCDPISEHNRLYWYRQTLGQGPEFLTYFQNEAQLEKSRLLSDRFSAERPKGSFSTLEIQRTEQGDSAMYLCDSSPDRQYRSYEQYFGPGTRLTVT.

The V call is TRBV27, the J call TRBJ2-3; the D gene is possibly TRBD2 (6 bases). The germline V gene has CDR1 MNHEY and CDR2 SMNVEV (reference sequence). This CDR3 contains 15 residues. Trimming stripped 0 bases from V and 2 bases from J, with 9 bases between. The CDR3 loop is CASSLSRGITDTQYF. In DNA form, the CDR3 reads TGTGCCAGCAGTTTATCTCGGGGGATCACAGATACGCAGTATTTT.

The chain employs TRBV5-1 and TRBJ2-5, with a tentative D call TRBD2 (6 bases). Between the trimmed V and J ends, which lost 3 bases and 3 bases, there was a span of 15 bases. This CDR3 is built from 15 residues. Germline assignment: CDR1 SGHRS and CDR2 YFSETQ. The CDR3 DNA is TGCGCCAGCAGCTCCTGGGGGGTAGTGGAAGAGACCCAGTACTTC. The encoded protein is CASSSWGVVEETQYF. Complete variable domain (other parts from reference TRBV5-1 and TRBJ2-5): KAGVTQTPRYLIKTRGQQVTLSCSPISGHRSVSWYQQTPGQGLQFLFEYFSETQRNKGNFPGRFSGRQFSNSRSEMNVSTLELGDSALYLCASSSWGVVEETQYFGPGTRLLVL.

This chain links TRBV29-1 with TRBJ1-1; tentative D call: TRBD1 (6 bases). The CDR3 loop spans 13 amino acids. Germline V gene data show CDR1 as SQVTM and CDR2 as ANQGSEA. With 1 base removed from V and 1 base from J, the gap between germline ends came to 7 bases. The CDR3 DNA sequence: TGCAGCGTTGAAGTCAGGGGGAACACTGAAGCTTTCTTT. Protein: CSVEVRGNTEAFF. Filled out from reference TRBV29-1 and TRBJ1-1, the complete variable domain reads SAVISQKPSRDICQRGTSLTIQCQVDSQVTMMFWYRQQPGQSLTLIATANQGSEATYESGFVIDKFPISRPNLTFSTLTVSNMSPEDSSIYLCSVEVRGNTEAFFGQGTRLTVV.